One T cell receptor beta chain is described in this entry. Its cognate antigen is unknown. This sample stems from a study of OX40 agonist ivuxolimab in advanced cancers. On the study more broadly: Patients were given ivuxolimab, an antibody that agonizes OX40 (CD134). Whole-study results and caveats: Blood T cells, both CD4+ and CD8+, expanded clonally by week 6 at 0.1 to 3.0 mg/kg.

Trimming removed 1 base from V and 4 bases from J, with 23 bases in between. Germline V gives CDR1 MDHEN, CDR2 SYDVKM. The CDR3 sequence is 18 residues long. Measured with immunoSEQ multiplex PCR; TCRdb has only the in-frame clones, and not every one. The data hold over 40,000 clones, with approximately 84% observed a single time. The chain employs TRBV28 and TRBJ2-7; tentative D call: TRBD1 (6 bases). Sequences were derived from CD4+ or CD8+ T cells sorted from blood, sampled in a trial of the OX40 agonist ivuxolimab. This receptor was taken from an adult with an advanced solid tumor such as melanoma, head and neck, liver or kidney cancer. This CDR3 reads CASSLFWTVEEKTYEQYF. As DNA, the CDR3 is TGTGCCAGCAGTTTATTTTGGACAGTCGAGGAAAAAACTTACGAGCAGTACTTC.